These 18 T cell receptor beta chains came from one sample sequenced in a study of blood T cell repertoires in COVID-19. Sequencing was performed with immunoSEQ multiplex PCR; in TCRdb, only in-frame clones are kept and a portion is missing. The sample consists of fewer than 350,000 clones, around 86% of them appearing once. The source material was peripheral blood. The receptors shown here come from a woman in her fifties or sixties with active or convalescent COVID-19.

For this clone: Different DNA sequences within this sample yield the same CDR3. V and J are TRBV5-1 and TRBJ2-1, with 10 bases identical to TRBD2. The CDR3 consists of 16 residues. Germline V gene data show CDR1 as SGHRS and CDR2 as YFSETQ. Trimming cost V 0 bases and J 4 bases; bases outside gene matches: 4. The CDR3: CASSLVASGGYNEQFF. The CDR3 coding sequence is TGCGCCAGCAGCTTGGTCGCTAGCGGGGGATACAATGAGCAGTTCTTC.

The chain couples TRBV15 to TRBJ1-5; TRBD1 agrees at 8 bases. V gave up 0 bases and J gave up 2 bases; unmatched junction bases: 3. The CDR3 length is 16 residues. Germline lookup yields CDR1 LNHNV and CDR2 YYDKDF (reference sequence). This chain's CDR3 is CATSRDQGAGNQPQHF. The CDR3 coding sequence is TGTGCCACCAGCAGAGATCAGGGGGCCGGCAATCAGCCCCAGCATTTT.

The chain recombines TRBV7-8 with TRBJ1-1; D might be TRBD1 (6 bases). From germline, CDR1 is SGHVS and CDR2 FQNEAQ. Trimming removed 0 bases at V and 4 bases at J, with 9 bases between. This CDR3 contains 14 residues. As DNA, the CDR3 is TGTGCCAGCAGCTTAGCGCGAGGGGGCACTGAAGCTTTCTTT. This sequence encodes CASSLARGGTEAFF.

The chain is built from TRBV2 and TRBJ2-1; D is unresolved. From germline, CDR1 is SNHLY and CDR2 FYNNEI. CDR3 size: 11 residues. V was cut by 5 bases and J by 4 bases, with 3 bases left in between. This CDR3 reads CASSIYNEQFF. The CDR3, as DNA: TGTGCCAGCAGTATATACAATGAGCAGTTCTTC.

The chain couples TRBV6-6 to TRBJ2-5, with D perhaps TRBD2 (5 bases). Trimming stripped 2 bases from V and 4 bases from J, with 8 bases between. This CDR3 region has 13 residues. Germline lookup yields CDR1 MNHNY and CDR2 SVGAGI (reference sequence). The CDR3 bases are TGTGCCAGCAGTTACGTGGCGGGAGAGACCCAGTACTTC. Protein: CASSYVAGETQYF.

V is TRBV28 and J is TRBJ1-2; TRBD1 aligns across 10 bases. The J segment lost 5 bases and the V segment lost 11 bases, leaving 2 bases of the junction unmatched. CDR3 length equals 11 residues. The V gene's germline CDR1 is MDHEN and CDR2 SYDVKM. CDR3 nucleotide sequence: TGTGCCGGGGGACAGGGGTATGGCTACACCTTC. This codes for CAGGQGYGYTF.

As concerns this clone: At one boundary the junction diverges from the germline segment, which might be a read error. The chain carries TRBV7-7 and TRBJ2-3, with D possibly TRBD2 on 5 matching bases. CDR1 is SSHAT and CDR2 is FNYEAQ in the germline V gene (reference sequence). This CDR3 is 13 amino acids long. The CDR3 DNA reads TGTGCTAGCAGCCGAGGGTTCCGGGATACGCAGTATTTT. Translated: CASSRGFRDTQYF.

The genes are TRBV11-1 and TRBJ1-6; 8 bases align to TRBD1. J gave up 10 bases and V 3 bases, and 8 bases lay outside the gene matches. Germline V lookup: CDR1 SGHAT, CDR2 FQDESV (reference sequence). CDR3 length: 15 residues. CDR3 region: CASSLRTGTYSPLHF. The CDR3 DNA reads TGTGCCAGCAGCTTGAGGACAGGGACATACTCACCCCTCCACTTT.

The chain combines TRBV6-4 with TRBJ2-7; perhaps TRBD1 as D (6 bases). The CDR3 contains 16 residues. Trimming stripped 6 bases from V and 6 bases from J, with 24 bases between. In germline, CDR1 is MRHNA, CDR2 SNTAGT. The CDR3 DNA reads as TGTGCCAGCAGAAATTCGCCCGACAGGCCCAAAGGCGAGCAGTACTTC. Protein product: CASRNSPDRPKGEQYF.

CDR3 residues: CASSYQGNTEAFF. In DNA, the CDR3 is TGTGCCAGCAGTTATCAGGGGAACACTGAAGCTTTCTTT. This chain connects TRBV12-3 or TRBV12-4 to TRBJ1-1, with a weak D call TRBD1 (5 bases). This CDR3 has 13 amino acids. Trimming removed 4 bases at V and 1 base at J, with 7 bases between.

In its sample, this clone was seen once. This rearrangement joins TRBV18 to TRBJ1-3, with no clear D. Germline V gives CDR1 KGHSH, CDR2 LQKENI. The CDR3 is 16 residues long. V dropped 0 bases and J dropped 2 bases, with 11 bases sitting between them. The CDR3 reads CASSPPWGGAGNTIYF. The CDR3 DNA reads TGTGCCAGCTCACCACCGTGGGGAGGAGCTGGAAACACCATATATTTT. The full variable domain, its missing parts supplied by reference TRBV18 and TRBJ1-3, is NAGVMQNPRHLVRRRGQEARLRCSPMKGHSHVYWYRQLPEEGLKFMVYLQKENIIDESGMPKERFSAEFPKEGPSILRIQQVVRGDSAAYFCASSPPWGGAGNTIYFGEGSWLTVV.

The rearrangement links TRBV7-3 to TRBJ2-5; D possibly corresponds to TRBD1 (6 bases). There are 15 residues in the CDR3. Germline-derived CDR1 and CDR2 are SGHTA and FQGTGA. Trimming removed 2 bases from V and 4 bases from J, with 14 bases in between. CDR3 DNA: TGTGCCAGCAGCTTACTCGGCTCACAGGGAGAGACCCAGTACTTC. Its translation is CASSLLGSQGETQYF.

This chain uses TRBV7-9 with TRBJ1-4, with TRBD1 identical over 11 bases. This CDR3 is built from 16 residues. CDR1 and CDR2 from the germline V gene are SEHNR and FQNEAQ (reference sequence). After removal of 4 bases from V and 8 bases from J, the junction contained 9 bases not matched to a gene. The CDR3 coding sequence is TGTGCCAGCAGCTCCCCGGGACAGGGGGAGGGAGAAAAACTGTTTTTT. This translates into CASSSPGQGEGEKLFF.

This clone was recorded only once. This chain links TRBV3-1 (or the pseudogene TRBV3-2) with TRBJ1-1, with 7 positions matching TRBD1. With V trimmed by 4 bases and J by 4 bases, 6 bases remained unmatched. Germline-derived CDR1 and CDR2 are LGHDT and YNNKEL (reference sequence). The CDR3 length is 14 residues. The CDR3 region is CASSRTGLTTEAFF. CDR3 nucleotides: TGTGCCAGCAGCCGGACAGGATTGACCACTGAAGCTTTCTTT.

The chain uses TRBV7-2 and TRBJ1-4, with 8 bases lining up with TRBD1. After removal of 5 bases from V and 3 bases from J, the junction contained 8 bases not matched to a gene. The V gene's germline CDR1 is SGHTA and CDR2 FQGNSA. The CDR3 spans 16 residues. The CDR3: CASSLDRALANEKLFF. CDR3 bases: TGTGCCAGCAGCCTGGACAGGGCTCTAGCTAATGAAAAACTGTTTTTT.

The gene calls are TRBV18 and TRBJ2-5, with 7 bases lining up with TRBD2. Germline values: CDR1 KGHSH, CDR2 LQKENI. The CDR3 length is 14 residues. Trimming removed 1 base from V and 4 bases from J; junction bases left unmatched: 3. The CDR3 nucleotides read TGTGCCAGCTCACCACGGTTAGCGGGAGAGACCCAGTACTTC. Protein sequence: CASSPRLAGETQYF.

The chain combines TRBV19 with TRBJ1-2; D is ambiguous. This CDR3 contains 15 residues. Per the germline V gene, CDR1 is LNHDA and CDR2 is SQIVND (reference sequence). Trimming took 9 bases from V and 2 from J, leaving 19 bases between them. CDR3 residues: CASRPDGEKNYGYTF. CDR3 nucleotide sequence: TGTGCCAGCCGCCCTGACGGGGAGAAAAACTATGGCTACACCTTC.

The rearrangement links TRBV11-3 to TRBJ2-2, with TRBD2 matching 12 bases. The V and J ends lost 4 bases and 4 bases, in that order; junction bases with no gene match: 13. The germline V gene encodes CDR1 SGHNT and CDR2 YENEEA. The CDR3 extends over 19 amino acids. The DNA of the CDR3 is TGTGCCAGCAGCTCCACGGGGACTAGCGGGTATCGGGTCACCGGGGAGCTGTTTTTT. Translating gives CASSSTGTSGYRVTGELFF.